The subject of this entry is one T cell receptor beta chain. Its antigen is undetermined. This sample stems from a study of T-cell memory formation after mild COVID-19. Study outcomes and limitations: Researchers found some responding clones in pre-infection memory, a sign that cross-reactive memory joined.

Germline V gives CDR1 SGHRS, CDR2 YFSETQ. V gave up 3 bases and J gave up 4 bases; unmatched junction bases: 6. The CDR3 runs to 15 residues. One entry per CDR3 protein results from TCRdb running MiXCR on the 5' RACE reads. Of hundreds of thousands of distinct CDR3 sequences in the sample, about 20% were seen once. This chain uses TRBV5-1 with TRBJ2-5, with TRBD1 matching over 10 bases. The receptor's source is an adult woman who had mild COVID-19 (a few samples of this study predate the infection). Cell type and time point are not known. Sequenced material: PBMCs or a T cell subset sorted from them (not recorded which). The DNA for the CDR3 is TGCGCCAGCAGCTCGCCGGACAGGGGGAGAGAGACCCAGTACTTC. Residues: CASSSPDRGRETQYF.